The clone carrying this T cell receptor beta chain was seen ten or more times. Its antigen is as yet unknown. TCRdb called the reads again in MiXCR, with one record for every CDR3 protein. The sample has 95,000 to 120,000 distinct CDR3 sequences, 30% seen once. This entry belongs to a study of T cell repertoires in cytomegalovirus infection. This CDR3 has 15 residues. Germline V lookup: CDR1 SQVTM, CDR2 ANQGSEA. J gave up 5 bases and V 7 bases, and 14 bases lay outside the gene matches. This TCR was recovered from a human donor in good health (CMV status not recorded). Some clones in this sample may be carry-over from other donors' samples. This chain links TRBV29-1 with TRBJ2-1, with 7 nucleotides matching TRBD2. Sequenced here: CD8+ T cells from cultured PBMCs, sampled from culture after CMV antigen stimulation. Here the CDR3 DNA reads TGCAGCGCCCAACGTGCATGGGGGGGTAACAATGAGCAGTTCTTC. It is translated as CSAQRAWGGNNEQFF.